The 21 T cell receptor beta chains listed next were all sequenced from one sample in a study of blood T cell repertoires in COVID-19 (dated by TCRdb to about 2020). The method behind the library was the immunoSEQ multiplex PCR assay. TCRdb took this table from immuneACCESS and kept in-frame rearrangements with V and J called. Such tables lack part of the clones; where checked against another copy, unresolved V genes explain under half of the gap, and the rest is unexplained. For this sample there are a few hundred thousand clones; around nine tenths appear just once. Of the sample, 8.5% to 14% is held by the ten largest clones. Sequencing used peripheral blood. These receptors were collected from a woman in her 30s with COVID-19, enrolled during active disease.

The chain recombines TRBV29-1 with TRBJ2-7; a weak D match, TRBD2 (6 bases). CDR3 length: 13 residues. Per germline, CDR1 SQVTM and CDR2 ANQGSEA. Trimming removed 6 bases at V and 0 bases at J, with 12 bases between. CDR3 region: CSVEGGDSYEQYF. The CDR3 nucleotides read TGCAGCGTGGAGGGTGGCGACTCCTACGAGCAGTACTTC.

V usage is TRBV19 and J usage is TRBJ2-7; 9 bases are a match to TRBD1. Germline V gene sequence: CDR1 LNHDA, CDR2 SQIVND (reference sequence). The CDR3 has 14 amino acids. V lost 4 bases and J lost 0; bases outside the gene matches: 1. CDR3 in DNA: TGTGCCAGTAGTAGGGGACAGGGCTCCTACGAGCAGTACTTC. This sequence encodes CASSRGQGSYEQYF.

The rearrangement joins TRBV4-1 to TRBJ2-7; 12 bases are a match to TRBD2. Germline loops: CDR1 MGHRA, CDR2 YSYEKL. The junction had 3 bases not matched to a gene; V was cut back by 0 bases and J by 6 bases. This CDR3 is built from 15 residues. The CDR3 DNA sequence: TGCGCCAGCAGCCAAGATCCTAGCGGGGGGGCCGAGCAGTACTTC. Its translation: CASSQDPSGGAEQYF.

Here the CDR3 DNA reads TGTGCCAGCAGCTTAGCGCTTGGAGCACTCACAGATACGCAGTATTTT. It is translated as CASSLALGALTDTQYF. The rearrangement joins TRBV7-9 to TRBJ2-3; no firm D call. CDR3 size: 16 residues. The germline V and J ends were trimmed by 0 bases and 2 bases, with 12 bases remaining between them. Germline lookup yields CDR1 SEHNR and CDR2 FQNEAQ (reference sequence).

The chain uses TRBV4-1 and TRBJ2-7; D is possibly TRBD2 (5 bases). The CDR3 totals 15 residues. Germline loops: CDR1 MGHRA, CDR2 YSYEKL. V was pared by 1 base and J by 7 bases, with 17 bases between. CDR3 bases: TGCGCCAGCAGCCAAGTGAGAGCTAGCCTAAGGGAGCAGTACTTC. Amino acids: CASSQVRASLREQYF.

This chain connects TRBV29-1 to TRBJ2-7; TRBD2 matches 13 bases. CDR1 is SQVTM, CDR2 ANQGSEA, per germline. The CDR3 is made up of 14 amino acids. Losses at the gene ends were 4 bases for V and 1 base for J; bases not matched to a gene: 1. The CDR3 here is CSVGGLAGSYEQYF. As DNA, the CDR3 is TGCAGCGTTGGGGGACTAGCGGGGTCCTACGAGCAGTACTTC.

This chain links TRBV3-1 (or the pseudogene TRBV3-2) with TRBJ2-4; TRBD1 agrees at 7 bases. CDR1 is LGHDT, CDR2 YNNKEL, per germline (reference sequence). The length of the CDR3 is 15 residues. Germline trimming cut 3 bases from V and 0 bases from J; bases unmatched to any gene: 2. The CDR3 loop reads CASSHGTEAKNIQYF. In DNA form, the CDR3 reads TGTGCCAGCAGCCACGGGACAGAAGCCAAAAACATTCAGTACTTC.

DNA for the CDR3: TGTGCCAGCAGCGAATGGGGGACAGGGGCGAGTATTAATGAAAAACTGTTTTTT. Translating gives CASSEWGTGASINEKLFF. The rearrangement links TRBV27 to TRBJ1-4; 10 bases are a match to TRBD1. V trimming: 6 bases; J trimming: 4 bases; junction bases outside the gene matches: 14. CDR1 is MNHEY and CDR2 is SMNVEV in the germline V gene (reference sequence). The CDR3 length is 18 residues. The variable domain in full, with the rest retrieved from reference TRBV27 and TRBJ1-4, is EAQVTQNPRYLITVTGKKLTVTCSQNMNHEYMSWYRQDPGLGLRQIYYSMNVEVTDKGDVPEGYKVSRKEKRNFPLILESPSPNQTSLYFCASSEWGTGASINEKLFFGSGTQLSVL.

The chain joins TRBV4-1 to TRBJ1-5; D might be TRBD1 (6 bases). Between the trimmed V and J ends, which lost 1 base and 6 bases, there was a span of 13 bases. The CDR3 sequence is 15 residues long. Germline assignment: CDR1 MGHRA and CDR2 YSYEKL. The CDR3 DNA is TGCGCCAGCAGCCAAGGCGCCGGGGGGCTTCAGCCCCAGCATTTT. This translates into CASSQGAGGLQPQHF.

This chain uses TRBV18 with TRBJ1-4; D is uncertain. The CDR3 runs 13 residues. V lost 5 bases and J lost 8, with 12 bases in between. Germline-derived CDR1 and CDR2 are KGHSH and LQKENI. CDR3: CASSGDEQEKLFF. Here the CDR3 DNA reads TGTGCCAGCTCAGGCGACGAACAGGAAAAACTGTTTTTT.

The rearrangement joins TRBV5-1 to TRBJ2-3; TRBD2 agrees at 8 bases. This CDR3 has 16 residues. V lost 5 bases, J lost 4 bases, and 12 bases stayed unmatched. Germline-derived CDR1 and CDR2 are SGHRS and YFSETQ. CDR3 coding DNA: TGCGCCAGCAGGCGGGGGGAGTGGGGGACGCCAGATACGCAGTATTTT. The encoded protein is CASRRGEWGTPDTQYF.

The chain joins TRBV6-1 to TRBJ2-2; 9 bases match TRBD1. J gave up 0 bases and V 1 base, and 0 bases lay outside the gene matches. CDR1 MNHNS and CDR2 SASEGT come from the germline V gene. The CDR3 totals 16 residues. The CDR3 loop is CASSEGTGANTGELFF. The DNA for the CDR3 is TGTGCCAGCAGTGAAGGGACAGGGGCGAACACCGGGGAGCTGTTTTTT.

V usage is TRBV4-2 and J usage is TRBJ2-1; 11 bases are shared with TRBD1. Unmatched junction bases numbered 4, after V lost 0 bases and J lost 6 bases. The CDR3 covers 16 residues. The germline CDR1 and CDR2 sequences are LGHNA and YNFKEQ. The CDR3 sequence: CASSQDPGTGGNEQFF. In DNA, the CDR3 is TGTGCCAGCAGCCAAGATCCCGGGACAGGGGGCAATGAGCAGTTCTTC.

This clone came up a few times. This chain joins TRBV27 and TRBJ1-5; D gene unclear. Germline CDR1 is MNHEY and CDR2 is SMNVEV (reference sequence). V lost 5 bases and J 4 bases, leaving 12 bases between the germline ends. This CDR3 contains 14 residues. The CDR3 is CASSPHGGNQPQHF. The CDR3, as DNA: TGTGCCAGCAGTCCCCATGGAGGTAATCAGCCCCAGCATTTT.

The chain employs TRBV28 and TRBJ1-4; tentatively, D is TRBD1 (5 bases). This CDR3 comprises 15 residues. With 5 bases removed from V and 0 bases from J, the gap between germline ends came to 10 bases. CDR1 and CDR2 (germline): MDHEN, SYDVKM. In DNA, the CDR3 is TGTGCCAGCAGTGCGGGGGGACCAACTAATGAAAAACTGTTTTTT. Amino acid sequence: CASSAGGPTNEKLFF.

This chain connects TRBV19 to TRBJ2-7; D is ambiguous. The CDR3 extends over 13 amino acids. Per the germline V gene, CDR1 is LNHDA and CDR2 is SQIVND (reference sequence). V lost 6 bases and J 6 bases, leaving 15 bases between the germline ends. The CDR3 region has the DNA TGTGCCAGTAGGTCGTCTAGTCTGGTCGAGCAGTACTTC. This gives the protein CASRSSSLVEQYF. Together with reference TRBV19 and TRBJ2-7, the CDR3 gives the full variable domain: DGGITQSPKYLFRKEGQNVTLSCEQNLNHDAMYWYRQDPGQGLRLIYYSQIVNDFQKGDIAEGYSVSREKKESFPLTVTSAQKNPTAFYLCASRSSSLVEQYFGPGTRLTVT.

This rearrangement joins TRBV4-1 to TRBJ2-3, with D unclear. Germline CDR1 is MGHRA and CDR2 is YSYEKL. The V and J ends lost 4 bases and 2 bases respectively, with 10 bases between them. This CDR3 region has 14 residues. This CDR3 is CASSLTVITDTQYF. In nucleotides, the CDR3 is TGCGCCAGCAGCCTCACTGTTATCACAGATACGCAGTATTTT.

This clone was observed once. The J gene is TRBJ1-5, the V gene TRBV10-3, with 7 bases aligning to TRBD1. V was pared by 4 bases and J by 6 bases, with 3 bases of the junction left unmatched. The CDR3 spans 13 residues. Germline-derived CDR1 and CDR2 are ENHRY and SYGVKD. CDR3 region: CAISGGGSQPQHF. CDR3 in DNA: TGTGCCATCAGTGGAGGGGGCTCTCAGCCCCAGCATTTT.

This chain joins TRBV19 and TRBJ1-5, with TRBD1 identical over 9 bases. V shed 7 bases and J 0 bases; nucleotides not matched to a gene: 4. This CDR3 has 15 residues. Germline lookup yields CDR1 LNHDA and CDR2 SQIVND (reference sequence). As DNA, the CDR3 is TGTGCCAGTACCGCGGGACAGGGTAGCAATCAGCCCCAGCATTTT. Translation gives CASTAGQGSNQPQHF. The variable domain in full, completed from reference TRBV19 and TRBJ1-5, reads DGGITQSPKYLFRKEGQNVTLSCEQNLNHDAMYWYRQDPGQGLRLIYYSQIVNDFQKGDIAEGYSVSREKKESFPLTVTSAQKNPTAFYLCASTAGQGSNQPQHFGDGTRLSIL.

CDR3 bases: TGTGCCAGTAGTTTAACACAGGGGAATGGCTACACCTTC. As protein: CASSLTQGNGYTF. This chain uses TRBV19 with TRBJ1-2; TRBD1 agrees at 7 bases. The trim removed 5 bases at V and 6 bases at J, leaving 6 bases unmatched. The germline CDR1 and CDR2 sequences are LNHDA and SQIVND (reference sequence). The CDR3 loop spans 13 amino acids. The variable domain in full, completed from reference TRBV19 and TRBJ1-2, reads DGGITQSPKYLFRKEGQNVTLSCEQNLNHDAMYWYRQDPGQGLRLIYYSQIVNDFQKGDIAEGYSVSREKKESFPLTVTSAQKNPTAFYLCASSLTQGNGYTFGSGTRLTVV.

The rearrangement joins TRBV20-1 to TRBJ1-2; no clear D gene. This CDR3 is built from 10 residues. V lost 0 bases, J lost 9 bases, and 5 bases lay in between. CDR1 DFQATT and CDR2 SNEGSKA come from the germline V gene (reference sequence). This chain's CDR3 is CSARDHRYTF. The CDR3 DNA follows: TGCAGTGCTAGAGATCATCGCTACACCTTC.